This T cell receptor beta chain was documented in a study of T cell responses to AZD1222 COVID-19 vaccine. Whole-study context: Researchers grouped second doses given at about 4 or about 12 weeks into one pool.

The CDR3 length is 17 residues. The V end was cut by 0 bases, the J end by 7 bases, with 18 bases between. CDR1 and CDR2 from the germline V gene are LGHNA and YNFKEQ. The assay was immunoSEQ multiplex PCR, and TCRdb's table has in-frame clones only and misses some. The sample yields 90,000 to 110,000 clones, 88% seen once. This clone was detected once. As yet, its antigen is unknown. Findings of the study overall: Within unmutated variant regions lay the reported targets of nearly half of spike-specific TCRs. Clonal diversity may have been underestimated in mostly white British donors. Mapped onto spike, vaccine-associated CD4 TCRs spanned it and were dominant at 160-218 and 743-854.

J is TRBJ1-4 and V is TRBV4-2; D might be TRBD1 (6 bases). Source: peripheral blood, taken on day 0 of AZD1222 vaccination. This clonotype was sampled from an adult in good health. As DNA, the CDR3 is TGTGCCAGCAGCCAAGACCTCGGGTTGGGGGCGAGTGAAAAACTGTTTTTT. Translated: CASSQDLGLGASEKLFF.